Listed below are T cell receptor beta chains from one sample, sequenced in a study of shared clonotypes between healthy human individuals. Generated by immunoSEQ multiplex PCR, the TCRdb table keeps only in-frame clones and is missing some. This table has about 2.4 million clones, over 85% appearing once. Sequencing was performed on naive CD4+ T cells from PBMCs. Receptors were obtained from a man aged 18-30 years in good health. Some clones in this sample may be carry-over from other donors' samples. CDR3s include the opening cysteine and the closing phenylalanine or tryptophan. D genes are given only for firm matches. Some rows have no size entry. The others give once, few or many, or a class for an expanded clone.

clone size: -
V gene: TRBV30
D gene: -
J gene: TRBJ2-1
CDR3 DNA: TGTGCCTGGATCCGGAGAAACAATGAGCAGTTCTTC
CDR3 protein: CAWIRRNNEQFF

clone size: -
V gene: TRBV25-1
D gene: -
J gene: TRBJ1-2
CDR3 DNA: TGTGCCAGCAGTGAGTTCTACGGGGGCTACACCTTC
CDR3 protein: CASSEFYGGYTF

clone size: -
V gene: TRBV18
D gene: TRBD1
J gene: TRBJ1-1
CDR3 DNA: TGTGCCAGCTCAGCTGGACAGGGCGGAATTGGGACTGAAGCTTTCTTT
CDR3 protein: CASSAGQGGIGTEAFF

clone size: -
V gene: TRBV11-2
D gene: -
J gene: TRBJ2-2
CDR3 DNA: TGTGCCAGCAGCTCTGTAACCGGGCCTTACATAGGAGAGCTGTTTTTT
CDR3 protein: CASSSVTGPYIGELFF

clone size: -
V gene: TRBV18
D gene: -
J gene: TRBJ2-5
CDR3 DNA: TGTGCCAGCTCACGGGGGACACCGGAGACCCAGTACTTC
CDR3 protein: CASSRGTPETQYF

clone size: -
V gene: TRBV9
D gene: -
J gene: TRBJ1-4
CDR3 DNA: TGTGCCAGCAGCGTAGGGCCCACGGGGGATTCTTTGTTTTTT
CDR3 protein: CASSVGPTGDSLFF

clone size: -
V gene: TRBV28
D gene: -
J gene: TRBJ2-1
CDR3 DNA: TGTGCCAGCAGTTTCGCACTCGACATTGACCTATGGGAGTGGGATGAGCAGTTCTTC
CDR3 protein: CASSFALDIDLWEWDEQFF

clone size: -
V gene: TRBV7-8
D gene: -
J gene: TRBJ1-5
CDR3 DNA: TGTGCCAGCAGCTTAGTCGGATTCAGCAATCAGCCCCAGCATTTT
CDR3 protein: CASSLVGFSNQPQHF

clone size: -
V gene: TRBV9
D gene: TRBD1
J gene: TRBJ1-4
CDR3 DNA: TGTGCCAGCAGCCCCTCCTCAGGGGACAGGGGGGTTGGAGAAAAACTGTTTTTT
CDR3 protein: CASSPSSGDRGVGEKLFF

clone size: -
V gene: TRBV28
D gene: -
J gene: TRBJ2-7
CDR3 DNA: TGTGCCAGCATTGGATCTAATTACGAGCAGTACTTC
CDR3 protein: CASIGSNYEQYF

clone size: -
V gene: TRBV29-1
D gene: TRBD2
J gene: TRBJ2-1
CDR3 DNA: TGCAGCGTTGTGAGGCTAGCGGGAACCGATGAGCAGTTCTTC
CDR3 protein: CSVVRLAGTDEQFF

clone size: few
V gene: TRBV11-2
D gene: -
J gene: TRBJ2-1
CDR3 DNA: TGTGCCAGCGGCAGGAGGAATGAGCAGTTCTTC
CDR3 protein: CASGRRNEQFF

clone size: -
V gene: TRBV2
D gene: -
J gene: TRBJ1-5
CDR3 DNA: TGTGCCAGCAGTGTTGAGTCTGGAGGCAATCAGCCCCAGCGTTTT
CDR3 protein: CASSVESGGNQPQRF

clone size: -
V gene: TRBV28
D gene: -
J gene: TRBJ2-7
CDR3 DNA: TGTGCCAGCACCTCACCCGGGACGTCATCCTACGAGCAGTACTTC
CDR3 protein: CASTSPGTSSYEQYF

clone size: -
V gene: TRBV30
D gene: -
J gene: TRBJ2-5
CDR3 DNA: TGTGCCTGGAGCAGGCGGGGAGGAAGAGAGACCCAGTACTTC
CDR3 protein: CAWSRRGGRETQYF

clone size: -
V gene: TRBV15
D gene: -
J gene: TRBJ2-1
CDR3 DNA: TGTGCCACCAGCAGAGTAGCGTCTAATGAGCAGTTCTTC
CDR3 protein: CATSRVASNEQFF

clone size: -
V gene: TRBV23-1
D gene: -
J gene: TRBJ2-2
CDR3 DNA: TGCGCCAGCACGCGAGGGAAAGGGGAGCTGTTTTTT
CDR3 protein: CASTRGKGELFF

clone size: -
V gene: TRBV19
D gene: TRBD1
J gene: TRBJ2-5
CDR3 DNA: TGTGCCAGTAGTACTTACAGGGGGCAAGAGACCCAGTACTTC
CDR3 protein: CASSTYRGQETQYF

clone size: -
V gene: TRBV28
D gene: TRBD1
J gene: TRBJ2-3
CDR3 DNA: TGTGCCAGCAGTGTCCCGGGACAGGGAACAGATACGCAGTATTTT
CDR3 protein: CASSVPGQGTDTQYF

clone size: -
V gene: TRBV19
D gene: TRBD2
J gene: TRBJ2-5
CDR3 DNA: TGTGCCAGTAGTGCCGGGAGGTGGGCGGGAGGAGAGACCCAGTACTTC
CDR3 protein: CASSAGRWAGGETQYF

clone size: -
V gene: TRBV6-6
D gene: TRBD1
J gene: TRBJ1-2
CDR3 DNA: TGTGCCAGCAGTTACTCCCAGACAGGGAAGAATGGCTACACCTTC
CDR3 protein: CASSYSQTGKNGYTF

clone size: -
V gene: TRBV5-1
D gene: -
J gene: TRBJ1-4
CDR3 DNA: TGCGCCAGCAGCTTGGAGAGGGAAAAACTGTTTTTT
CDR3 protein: CASSLEREKLFF

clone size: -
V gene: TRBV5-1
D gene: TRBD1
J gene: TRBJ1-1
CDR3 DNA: TGCGCCAGCAGCTCAATGGCCAGGGGGGGCACTGAAGCTTTCTTT
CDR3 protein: CASSSMARGGTEAFF

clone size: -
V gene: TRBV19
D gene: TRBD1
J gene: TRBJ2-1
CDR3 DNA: TGTGCCAGTAGGGAAGGGGACAGGAGGGTCCGGGAGCAGTTCTTC
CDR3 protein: CASREGDRRVREQFF

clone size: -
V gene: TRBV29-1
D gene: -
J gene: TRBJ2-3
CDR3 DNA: TGCAGCGTCGGGGATGGCCTCCCCAGCACAGATACGCAGTATTTT
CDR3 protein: CSVGDGLPSTDTQYF

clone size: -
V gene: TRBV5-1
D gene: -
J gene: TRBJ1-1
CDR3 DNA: TGCGCCAGCAGCTTGGGGGCAGATATGAACACTGAAGCTTTCTTT
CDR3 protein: CASSLGADMNTEAFF

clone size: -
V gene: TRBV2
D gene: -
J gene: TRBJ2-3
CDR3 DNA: TGTGCCAGCAGTTTGACTAGAACTAAGACAGATACGCAGTATTTT
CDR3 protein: CASSLTRTKTDTQYF

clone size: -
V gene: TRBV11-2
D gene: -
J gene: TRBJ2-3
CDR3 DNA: TGTGCCAGCAGCCTAAGGACGGAAGGACGGAGCACAGATACGCAGTATTTT
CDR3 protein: CASSLRTEGRSTDTQYF

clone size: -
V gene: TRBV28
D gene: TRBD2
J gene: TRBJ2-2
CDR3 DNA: TGTGCTAGCGGGCGACCGAACACCGGGGAGCTGTTTTTT
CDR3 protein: CASGRPNTGELFF

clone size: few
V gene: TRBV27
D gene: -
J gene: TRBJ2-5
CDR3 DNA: TGTGCCAGCAGTTTATTTCAACAAGAGACCCAGTACTTC
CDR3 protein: CASSLFQQETQYF

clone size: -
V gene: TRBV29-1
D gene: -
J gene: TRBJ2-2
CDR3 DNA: TGCAGCGTTGAATCGTCCGGGCCCGGGGAGCTGTTTTTT
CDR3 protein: CSVESSGPGELFF

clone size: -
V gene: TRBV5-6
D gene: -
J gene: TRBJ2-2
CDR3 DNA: TGTGCCAGCAGCTTAAGGCTGCGAACCGGGGAGCTGTTTTTT
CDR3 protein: CASSLRLRTGELFF

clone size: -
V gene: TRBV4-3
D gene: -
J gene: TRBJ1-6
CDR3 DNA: TGCGCCAGCAGCCAAGAAACGAGGGCCTCACCCCTCCACTTT
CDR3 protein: CASSQETRASPLHF

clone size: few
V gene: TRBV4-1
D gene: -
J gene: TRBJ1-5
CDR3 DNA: TGCGCCAGCAGCCAAGGGTCAGGGCAGCCCCAGCATTTT
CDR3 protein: CASSQGSGQPQHF

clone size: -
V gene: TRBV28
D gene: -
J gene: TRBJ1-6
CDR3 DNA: TGTGCCAGCAGTTTGAGTCTTGATTCACCCCTCCACTTT
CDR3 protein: CASSLSLDSPLHF

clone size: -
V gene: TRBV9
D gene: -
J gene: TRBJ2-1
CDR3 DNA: TGTGCCAGCAGCGGCGGACGAGGCTTCTACAATGAGCAGTTCTTC
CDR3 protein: CASSGGRGFYNEQFF

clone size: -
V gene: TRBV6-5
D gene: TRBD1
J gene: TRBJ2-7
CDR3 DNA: TGTGCCAGCAGTTACCCCGGGACAGGCCGGTGGTACTTC
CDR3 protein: CASSYPGTGRWYF

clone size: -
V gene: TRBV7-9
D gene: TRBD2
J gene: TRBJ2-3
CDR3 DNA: TGTGCCAGCAGGAGACTAGCGGGCACAGATACGCAGTATTTT
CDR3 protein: CASRRLAGTDTQYF

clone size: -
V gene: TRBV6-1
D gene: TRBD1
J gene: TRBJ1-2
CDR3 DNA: TGTGCCAGCAGTGCCTGGACAGGGCGCCGGGCTAACTATGGCTACACCTTC
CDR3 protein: CASSAWTGRRANYGYTF

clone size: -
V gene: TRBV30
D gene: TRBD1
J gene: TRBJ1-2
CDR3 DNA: TGTGCCTGGAGTGTCGGACAGGGCTTCTATGGCTACACCTTC
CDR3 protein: CAWSVGQGFYGYTF

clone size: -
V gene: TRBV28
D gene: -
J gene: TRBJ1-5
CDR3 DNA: TGTGCCAGCAGTCGAGGATATAGCAATCAGCCCCAGCATTTT
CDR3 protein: CASSRGYSNQPQHF

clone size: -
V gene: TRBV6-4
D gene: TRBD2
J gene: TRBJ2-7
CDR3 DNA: TGTGCCAGCAGTGTCGAACTAGCGGGCTTCGAGCAGTACTTC
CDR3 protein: CASSVELAGFEQYF

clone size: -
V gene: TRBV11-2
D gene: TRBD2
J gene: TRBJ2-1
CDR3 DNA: TGTGCCAGCAGCTTAGCGGCGACTAGCGGGAGTAAACAGTTCTTC
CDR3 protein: CASSLAATSGSKQFF

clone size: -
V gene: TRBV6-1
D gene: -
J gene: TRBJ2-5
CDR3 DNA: TGTGCCAGCAGTGAAGGGGGCAGGGGTAGAGAGACCCAGTACTTC
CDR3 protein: CASSEGGRGRETQYF

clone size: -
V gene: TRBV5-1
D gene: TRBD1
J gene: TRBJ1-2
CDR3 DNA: TGCGCCAGCAGCGCCGCCAGGGGGGAAAATGGCTACACCTTC
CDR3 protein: CASSAARGENGYTF